This T cell receptor beta chain was retrieved from a study of blood T cell repertoires in COVID-19. Study information: Samples representing acute and convalescent COVID-19 were sourced from the United States, Italy and Spain. From T cells, B-cell-depleted T cells, or PBMCs came the material, which was cDNA or gDNA.

This clone came up a few times. Germline lookup yields CDR1 SGHVS and CDR2 FQNEAQ. The CDR3 covers 12 residues. The ends were cut back, 4 bases at V and 2 bases at J, with 4 bases in the middle. This table comes from immunoSEQ multiplex PCR, and its TCRdb copy is limited to in-frame clones, with some not included. The repertoire holds 150,000 to 200,000 clones, with approximately 80% as singletons. Sequenced sample: PBMCs or T cells enriched from blood (not recorded which). The receptor was derived from a woman aged 55-70 years with acute COVID-19. The chain recombines TRBV7-8 with TRBJ2-3; D is ambiguous. This CDR3 is CASSSYTDTQYF. The DNA for the CDR3 is TGTGCCAGCAGCTCCTACACAGATACGCAGTATTTT.